The present T cell receptor (beta chain) was sequenced within a study of regulatory T cells in long-lasting Graves disease. The wider study: Under 3 months of antithyroid drugs had been taken by newly diagnosed Graves' patients. Study-wide results and limits: Compared with new cases, persistent Graves' patients showed reduced TCR diversity.

CDR3 regions were amplified by Arm-PCR using iRepertoire HTBI primers to build TCR beta libraries. TCRdb ran MiXCR on the multiplex PCR reads and lists one entry per CDR3 protein. The table has fewer than 650,000 distinct CDR3 sequences, around 15% seen once. The CDR3 extends over 14 amino acids. In germline, CDR1 is MNHEY, CDR2 SMNVEV (reference sequence). The time point was: newly diagnosed GD, antithyroid drugs for less than 3 months. The TCR library was prepared using RNA isolated from PBMCs. Roughly 8.3 milliliters of peripheral blood were taken and placed in EDTA tubes. In its sample, this clonotype was seen once. Its antigen is unknown. A much larger clonotype is one base distant, so this may be a read error. Another study also made use of these data, one on T cells in Graves' hyperthyroidism and ophthalmopathy. Turning to that study: The HTBI primer set drove a first-round RT-PCR of the TCR CDR3.

The receptor's source is a man younger than 35 with Graves disease. The source material was peripheral blood mononuclear cells (PBMCs), sampled at new diagnosis, from a patient treated with antithyroid drugs. The chain carries TRBV27 and TRBJ1-4; maybe TRBD1 (5 bases). CDR3 sequence: CASGLFRANEKLFF. The CDR3 DNA reads TGTGCCAGCGGTTTATTCAGGGCTAATGAAAAACTGTTTTTT.